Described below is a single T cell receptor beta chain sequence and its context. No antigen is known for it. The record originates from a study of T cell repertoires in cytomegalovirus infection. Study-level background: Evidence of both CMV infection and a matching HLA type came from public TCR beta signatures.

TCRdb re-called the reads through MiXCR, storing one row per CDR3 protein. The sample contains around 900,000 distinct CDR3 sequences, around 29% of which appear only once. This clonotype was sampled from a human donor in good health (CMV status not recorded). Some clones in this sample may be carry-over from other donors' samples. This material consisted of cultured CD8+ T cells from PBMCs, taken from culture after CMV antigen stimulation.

CDR3 bases: TGTGCCACCAGTGACCTGAACAGGGGAGCAGGCTACACCTTC. Protein product: CATSDLNRGAGYTF. The V and J genes are TRBV24-1 and TRBJ1-2; 7 positions agree with TRBD1. The V segment lost 4 bases and the J segment 8 bases; nucleotides outside the gene matches: 9. The CDR3 contains 14 residues. Germline V gene sequence: CDR1 KGHDR, CDR2 SFDVKD.